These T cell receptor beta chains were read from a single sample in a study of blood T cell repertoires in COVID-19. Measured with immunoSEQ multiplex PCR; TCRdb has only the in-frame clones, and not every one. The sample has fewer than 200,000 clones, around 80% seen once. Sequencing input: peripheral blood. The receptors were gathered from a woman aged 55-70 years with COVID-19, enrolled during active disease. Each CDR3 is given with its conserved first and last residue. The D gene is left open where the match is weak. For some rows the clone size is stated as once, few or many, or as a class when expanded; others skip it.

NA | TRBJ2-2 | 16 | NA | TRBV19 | TGTGCCAGTAGTATAGGCAGGGCGGTTAGAACCGGGGAGCTGTTTTTT | CASSIGRAVRTGELFF
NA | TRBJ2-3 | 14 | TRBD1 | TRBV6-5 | TGTGCCAGCAGTCAGACAGGGGCGCCAGATACGCAGTATTTT | CASSQTGAPDTQYF
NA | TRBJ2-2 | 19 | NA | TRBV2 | TGTGCCAGCAGTGGCCAGCGGGGGCACCAGGGGGTTTACACCGGGGAGCTGTTTTTT | CASSGQRGHQGVYTGELFF
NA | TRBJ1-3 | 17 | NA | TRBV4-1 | TGCGCCAGCAGCCAAGACCGAGACCGACTCTCTGGAAACACCATATATTTT | CASSQDRDRLSGNTIYF
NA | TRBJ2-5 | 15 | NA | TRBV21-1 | TGTGCCAGCAGCAAAGCGCGCGGGCCCCAAGAGACCCAGTACTTC | CASSKARGPQETQYF
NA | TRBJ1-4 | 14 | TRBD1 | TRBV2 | TGTGCCAGCAGGCCCGGGACAGCGGACGAAAAACTGTTTTTT | CASRPGTADEKLFF
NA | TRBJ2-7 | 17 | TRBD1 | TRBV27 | TGTGCCAGCAGCCGGGACAGGGGCGCCTTTAGCTCCTACGAGCAGTACTTC | CASSRDRGAFSSYEQYF
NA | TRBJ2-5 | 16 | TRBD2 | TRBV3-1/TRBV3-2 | TGTGCCAGCAGCCAGGGGGGGACGGGGTACCAAGAGACCCAGTACTTC | CASSQGGTGYQETQYF
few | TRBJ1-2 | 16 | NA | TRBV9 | TGTGCCAGCAGCGGCGCACATTCAGGAGGGGCGGGCGGCTACACCTTC | CASSGAHSGGAGGYTF
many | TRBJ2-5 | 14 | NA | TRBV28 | TGTGCCAGCAGTCGTCGGGTTCCAAGGGGGACCCAGTACTTC | CASSRRVPRGTQYF
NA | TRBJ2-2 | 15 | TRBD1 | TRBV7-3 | TGTGCCAGCAGCTTACAGGGGGCGCTGAGCGGGGAGCTGTTTTTT | CASSLQGALSGELFF
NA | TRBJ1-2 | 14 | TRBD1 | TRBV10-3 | TGTGCCATCAGTCAGTCACAGGGGGCAGGTGGCTACACCTTC | CAISQSQGAGGYTF
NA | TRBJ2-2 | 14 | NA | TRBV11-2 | TGTGCCAGCAGCTACCGCGGGTCGACCGGGGAGCTGTTTTTT | CASSYRGSTGELFF
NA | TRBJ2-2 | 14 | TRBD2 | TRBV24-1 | TGTGCCACCAGTGATTATCGGGACTACGGGGAGCTGTTTTTT | CATSDYRDYGELFF